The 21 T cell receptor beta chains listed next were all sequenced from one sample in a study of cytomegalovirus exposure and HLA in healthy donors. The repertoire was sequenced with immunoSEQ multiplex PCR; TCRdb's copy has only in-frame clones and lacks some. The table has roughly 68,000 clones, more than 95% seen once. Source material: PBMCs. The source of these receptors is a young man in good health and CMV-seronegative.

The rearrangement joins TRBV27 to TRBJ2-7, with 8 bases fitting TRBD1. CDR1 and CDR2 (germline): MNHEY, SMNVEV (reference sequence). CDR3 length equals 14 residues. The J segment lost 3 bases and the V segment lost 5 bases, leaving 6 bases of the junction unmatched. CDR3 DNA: TGTGCCAGCAGTCCGACCGGGACAGGCTACGAGCAGTACTTC. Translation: CASSPTGTGYEQYF.

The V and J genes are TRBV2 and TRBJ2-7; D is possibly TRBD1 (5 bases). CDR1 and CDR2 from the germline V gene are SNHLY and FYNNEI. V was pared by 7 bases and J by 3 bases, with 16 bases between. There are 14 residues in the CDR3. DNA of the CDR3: TGTGCCAGCACCATCCTGACAGTTAGCTACGAGCAGTACTTC. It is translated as CASTILTVSYEQYF.

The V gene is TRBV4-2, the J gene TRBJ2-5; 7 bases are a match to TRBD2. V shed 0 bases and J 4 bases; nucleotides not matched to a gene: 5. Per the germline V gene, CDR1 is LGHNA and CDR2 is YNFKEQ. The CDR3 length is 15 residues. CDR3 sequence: CASSQDIGRPETQYF. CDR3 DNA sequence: TGTGCCAGCAGCCAAGATATCGGGAGGCCAGAGACCCAGTACTTC.

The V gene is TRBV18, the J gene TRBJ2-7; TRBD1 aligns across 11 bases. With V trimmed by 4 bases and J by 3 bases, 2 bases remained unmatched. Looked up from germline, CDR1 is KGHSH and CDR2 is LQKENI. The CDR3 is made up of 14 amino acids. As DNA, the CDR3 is TGTGCCAGCTCACAGGGACAGGGGGGCTACGAGCAGTACTTC. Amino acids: CASSQGQGGYEQYF.

The CDR3 DNA follows: TGCGCCAGCAGCCCCCAGACAGGGGCTGCAGATACGCAGTATTTT. Translating it yields CASSPQTGAADTQYF. The gene calls are TRBV4-1 and TRBJ2-3, with 8 bases identical to TRBD1. This CDR3 comprises 15 residues. Germline assignment: CDR1 MGHRA and CDR2 YSYEKL. The junction had 7 bases not matched to a gene; V was cut back by 4 bases and J by 4 bases.

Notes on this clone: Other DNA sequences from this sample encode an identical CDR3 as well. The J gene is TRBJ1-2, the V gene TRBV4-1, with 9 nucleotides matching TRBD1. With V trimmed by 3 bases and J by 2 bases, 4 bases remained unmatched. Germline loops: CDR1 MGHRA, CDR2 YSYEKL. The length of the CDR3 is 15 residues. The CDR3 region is CASSQPGTGNYGYTF. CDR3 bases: TGCGCCAGCAGCCAGCCGGGGACAGGGAACTATGGCTACACCTTC.

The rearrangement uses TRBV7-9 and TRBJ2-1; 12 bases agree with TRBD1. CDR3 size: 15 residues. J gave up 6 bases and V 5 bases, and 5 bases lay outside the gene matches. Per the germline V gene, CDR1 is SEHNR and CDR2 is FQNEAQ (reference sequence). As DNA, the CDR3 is TGTGCCAGCAGCCTCGGGACAGGGGGCCTCAATGAGCAGTTCTTC. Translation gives CASSLGTGGLNEQFF.

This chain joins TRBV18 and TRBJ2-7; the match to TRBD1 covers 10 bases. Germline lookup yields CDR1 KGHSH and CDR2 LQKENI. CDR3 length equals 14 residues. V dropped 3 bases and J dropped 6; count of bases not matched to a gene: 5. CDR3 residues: CASSPGTGEAEQYF. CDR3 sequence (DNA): TGTGCCAGCTCACCCGGGACAGGGGAGGCCGAGCAGTACTTC.

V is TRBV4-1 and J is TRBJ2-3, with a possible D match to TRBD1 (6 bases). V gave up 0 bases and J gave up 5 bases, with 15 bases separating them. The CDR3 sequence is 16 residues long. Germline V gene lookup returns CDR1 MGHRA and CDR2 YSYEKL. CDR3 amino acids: CASSQDRVRGLDTQYF. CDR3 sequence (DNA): TGCGCCAGCAGCCAAGATCGGGTTAGGGGGTTAGATACGCAGTATTTT.

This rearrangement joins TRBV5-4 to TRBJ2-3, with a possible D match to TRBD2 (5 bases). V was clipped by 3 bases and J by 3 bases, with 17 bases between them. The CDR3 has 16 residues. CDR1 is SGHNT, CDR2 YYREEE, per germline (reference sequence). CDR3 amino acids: CASSSKSEGLTDTQYF. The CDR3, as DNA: TGTGCCAGCAGCTCTAAATCAGAGGGTCTAACAGATACGCAGTATTTT.

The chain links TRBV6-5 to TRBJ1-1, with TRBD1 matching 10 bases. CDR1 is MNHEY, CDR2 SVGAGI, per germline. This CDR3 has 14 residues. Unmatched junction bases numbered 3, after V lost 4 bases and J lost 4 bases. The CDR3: CASSSGQGSTEAFF. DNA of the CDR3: TGTGCCAGCAGTTCGGGACAGGGGAGCACTGAAGCTTTCTTT.

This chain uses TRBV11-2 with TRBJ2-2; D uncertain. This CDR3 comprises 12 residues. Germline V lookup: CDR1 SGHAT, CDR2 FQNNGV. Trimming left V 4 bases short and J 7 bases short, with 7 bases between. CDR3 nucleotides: TGTGCCAGCAGCTCCCCAATCGGGGAGCTGTTTTTT. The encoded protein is CASSSPIGELFF.

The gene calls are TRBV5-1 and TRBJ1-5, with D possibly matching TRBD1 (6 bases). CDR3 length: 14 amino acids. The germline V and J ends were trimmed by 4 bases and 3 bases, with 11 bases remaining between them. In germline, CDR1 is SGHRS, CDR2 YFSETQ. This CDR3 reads CASSPGQFNQPQHF. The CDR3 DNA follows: TGCGCCAGCAGCCCAGGACAGTTCAATCAGCCCCAGCATTTT.

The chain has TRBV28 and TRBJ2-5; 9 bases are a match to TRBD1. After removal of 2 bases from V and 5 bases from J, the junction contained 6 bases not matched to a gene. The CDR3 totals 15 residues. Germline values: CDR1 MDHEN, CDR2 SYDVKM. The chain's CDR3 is CASSLMTGGRETQYF. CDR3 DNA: TGTGCCAGCAGTTTAATGACAGGGGGTAGGGAGACCCAGTACTTC.

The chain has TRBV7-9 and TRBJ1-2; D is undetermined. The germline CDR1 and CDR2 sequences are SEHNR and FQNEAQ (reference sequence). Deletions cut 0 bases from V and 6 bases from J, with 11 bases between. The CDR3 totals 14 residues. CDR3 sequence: CASSLARVNDGYTF. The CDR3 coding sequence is TGTGCCAGCAGCTTAGCGAGGGTGAATGATGGCTACACCTTC.

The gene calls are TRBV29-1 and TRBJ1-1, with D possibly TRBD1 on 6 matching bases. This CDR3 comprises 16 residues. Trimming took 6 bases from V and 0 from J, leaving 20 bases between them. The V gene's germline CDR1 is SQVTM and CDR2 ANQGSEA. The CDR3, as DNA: TGCAGCGTGGGGGGGGCATTTGGAAGATTGAACACTGAAGCTTTCTTT. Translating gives CSVGGAFGRLNTEAFF.

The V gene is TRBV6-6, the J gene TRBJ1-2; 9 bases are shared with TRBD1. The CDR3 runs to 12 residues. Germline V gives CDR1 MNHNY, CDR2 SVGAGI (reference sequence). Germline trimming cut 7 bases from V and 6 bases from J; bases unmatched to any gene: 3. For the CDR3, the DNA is TGTGCCAGCAAACGGACAGGGGATGGCTACACCTTC. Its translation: CASKRTGDGYTF.

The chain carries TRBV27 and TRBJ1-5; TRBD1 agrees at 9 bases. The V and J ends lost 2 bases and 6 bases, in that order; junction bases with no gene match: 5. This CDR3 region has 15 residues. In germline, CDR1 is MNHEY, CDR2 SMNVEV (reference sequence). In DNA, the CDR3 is TGTGCCAGCAGTTTAACGGGGACAGGGATTCAGCCCCAGCATTTT. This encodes CASSLTGTGIQPQHF.

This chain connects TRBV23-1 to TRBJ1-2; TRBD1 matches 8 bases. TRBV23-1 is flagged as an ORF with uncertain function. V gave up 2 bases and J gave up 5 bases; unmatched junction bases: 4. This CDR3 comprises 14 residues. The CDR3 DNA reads TGCGCCAGCAGTCAACCGACAGGGGAATATGGCTACACCTTC. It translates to CASSQPTGEYGYTF.

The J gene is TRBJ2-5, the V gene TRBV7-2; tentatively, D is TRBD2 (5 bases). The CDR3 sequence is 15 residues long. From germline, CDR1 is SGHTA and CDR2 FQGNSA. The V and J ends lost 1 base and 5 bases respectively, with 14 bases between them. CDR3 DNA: TGTGCCAGCAGCTTAGGAGGTCGGGGATGGGAGACCCAGTACTTC. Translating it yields CASSLGGRGWETQYF.

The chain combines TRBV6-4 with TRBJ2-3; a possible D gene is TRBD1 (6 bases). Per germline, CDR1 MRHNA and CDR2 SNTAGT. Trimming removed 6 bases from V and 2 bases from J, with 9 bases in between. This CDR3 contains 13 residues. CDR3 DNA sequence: TGTGCCAGCAGCTACAGGGCCACAGATACGCAGTATTTT. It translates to CASSYRATDTQYF.